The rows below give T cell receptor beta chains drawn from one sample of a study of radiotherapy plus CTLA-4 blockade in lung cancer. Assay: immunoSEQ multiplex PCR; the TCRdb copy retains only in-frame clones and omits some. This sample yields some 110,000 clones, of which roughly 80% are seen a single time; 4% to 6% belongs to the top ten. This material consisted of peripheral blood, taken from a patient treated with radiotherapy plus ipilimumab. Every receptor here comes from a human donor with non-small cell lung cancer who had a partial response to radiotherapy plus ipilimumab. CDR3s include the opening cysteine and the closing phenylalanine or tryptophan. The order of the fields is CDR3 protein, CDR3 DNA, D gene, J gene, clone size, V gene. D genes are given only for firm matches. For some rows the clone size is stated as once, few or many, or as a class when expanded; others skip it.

cdr3_aa: CASSLQINYGYTF
cdr3_nt: TGTGCCAGCAGCTTACAGATAAACTATGGCTACACCTTC
d_call: NA
j_call: TRBJ1-2
clone_size: few
v_call: TRBV13

cdr3_aa: CASSQTGGGRSEGYTF
cdr3_nt: TGTGCCAGCTCACAAACAGGGGGCGGTCGGTCGGAAGGCTACACCTTC
d_call: TRBD1
j_call: TRBJ1-2
clone_size: NA
v_call: TRBV18

cdr3_aa: CASSVEGGEQFF
cdr3_nt: TGTGCCAGCAGCGTAGAAGGGGGTGAGCAGTTCTTC
d_call: NA
j_call: TRBJ2-1
clone_size: NA
v_call: TRBV9

cdr3_aa: CASSLGAIATNEKLFF
cdr3_nt: TGTGCCAGCAGCTTAGGAGCGATTGCAACTAATGAAAAACTGTTTTTT
d_call: NA
j_call: TRBJ1-4
clone_size: NA
v_call: TRBV7-8

cdr3_aa: CASSLASAGMSYGYTF
cdr3_nt: TGTGCCAGCAGCTTAGCGTCGGCAGGGATGAGCTATGGCTACACCTTC
d_call: NA
j_call: TRBJ1-2
clone_size: few
v_call: TRBV7-8

cdr3_aa: CASSPDRGPDGELFF
cdr3_nt: TGTGCCAGCTCACCAGACAGGGGGCCGGACGGGGAGCTGTTTTTT
d_call: TRBD1
j_call: TRBJ2-2
clone_size: once
v_call: TRBV18

cdr3_aa: CASTGGQTYNEQFF
cdr3_nt: TGTGCCAGCACCGGAGGGCAGACCTACAATGAGCAGTTCTTC
d_call: NA
j_call: TRBJ2-1
clone_size: NA
v_call: TRBV5-4

cdr3_aa: CASQSTGRFFTDTQYF
cdr3_nt: TGTGCCAGCCAGTCGACGGGGAGATTTTTCACAGATACGCAGTATTTT
d_call: NA
j_call: TRBJ2-3
clone_size: NA
v_call: TRBV7-2

cdr3_aa: CASRGTGGPNEKLFF
cdr3_nt: TGTGCCAGCAGGGGGACAGGGGGCCCTAATGAAAAACTGTTTTTT
d_call: TRBD1
j_call: TRBJ1-4
clone_size: few
v_call: TRBV28

cdr3_aa: CASSRLAGESDEQFF
cdr3_nt: TGCGCCAGCAGTCGACTAGCGGGAGAAAGCGATGAGCAGTTCTTC
d_call: TRBD2
j_call: TRBJ2-1
clone_size: few
v_call: TRBV4-3

cdr3_aa: CAWSRDRGVEQYF
cdr3_nt: TGTGCCTGGAGTCGGGACAGGGGCGTCGAGCAGTACTTC
d_call: TRBD1
j_call: TRBJ2-7
clone_size: NA
v_call: TRBV30

cdr3_aa: CASSETSLGEQFF
cdr3_nt: TGTGCCAGCAGCGAGACTAGCCTGGGTGAGCAGTTCTTC
d_call: TRBD2
j_call: TRBJ2-1
clone_size: NA
v_call: TRBV5-6

cdr3_aa: CASSLGTGYGYTF
cdr3_nt: TGTGCCAGCAGCTTAGGGACAGGATATGGCTACACCTTC
d_call: TRBD1
j_call: TRBJ1-2
clone_size: NA
v_call: TRBV7-9

cdr3_aa: CASSTAVAGPYEQYF
cdr3_nt: TGCGCCAGCAGCACGGCGGTAGCGGGTCCCTACGAGCAGTACTTC
d_call: TRBD2
j_call: TRBJ2-7
clone_size: NA
v_call: TRBV4-1

cdr3_aa: CASSQEAGGYGMGEQFF
cdr3_nt: TGCGCCAGCAGCCAAGAGGCAGGGGGCTATGGGATGGGTGAGCAGTTCTTC
d_call: TRBD1
j_call: TRBJ2-1
clone_size: NA
v_call: TRBV4-3

cdr3_aa: CASRPINGKSGNTIYF
cdr3_nt: TGTGCCAGCAGGCCAATAAACGGGAAGTCTGGAAACACCATATATTTT
d_call: NA
j_call: TRBJ1-3
clone_size: NA
v_call: TRBV11-2

cdr3_aa: CASSPETGVNQPQHF
cdr3_nt: TGTGCCAGCTCACCTGAGACAGGGGTTAATCAGCCCCAGCATTTT
d_call: TRBD1
j_call: TRBJ1-5
clone_size: NA
v_call: TRBV18

cdr3_aa: CASRAGTGRTDTQYF
cdr3_nt: TGTGCCAGCAGGGCCGGGACAGGGAGAACAGATACGCAGTATTTT
d_call: TRBD1
j_call: TRBJ2-3
clone_size: NA
v_call: TRBV6-6

cdr3_aa: CASSLGGLGETQYF
cdr3_nt: TGTGCCAGCAGCTTGGGAGGGCTGGGAGAGACCCAGTACTTC
d_call: NA
j_call: TRBJ2-5
clone_size: NA
v_call: TRBV5-5

cdr3_aa: CASSFRARADSYEQYF
cdr3_nt: TGTGCCAGCAGTTTTCGCGCCAGGGCGGACTCCTACGAGCAGTACTTC
d_call: NA
j_call: TRBJ2-7
clone_size: NA
v_call: TRBV28

cdr3_aa: CATSRATDTQYF
cdr3_nt: TGTGCCACCAGCAGGGCCACAGATACGCAGTATTTT
d_call: NA
j_call: TRBJ2-3
clone_size: NA
v_call: TRBV15

cdr3_aa: CASSVDRVGTSTDTQYF
cdr3_nt: TGTGCCAGCAGCGTAGACCGTGTGGGCACTAGCACAGATACGCAGTATTTT
d_call: NA
j_call: TRBJ2-3
clone_size: few
v_call: TRBV9

cdr3_aa: CASSGGINQPQHF
cdr3_nt: TGTGCCAGCAGTGGAGGGATCAATCAGCCCCAGCATTTT
d_call: NA
j_call: TRBJ1-5
clone_size: once
v_call: TRBV2

cdr3_aa: CASSPDRVPHEQYF
cdr3_nt: TGTGCCAGCTCACCGGACAGGGTCCCCCACGAGCAGTACTTC
d_call: TRBD1
j_call: TRBJ2-7
clone_size: NA
v_call: TRBV18

cdr3_aa: CASSSDPGLAVHNEQFF
cdr3_nt: TGCGCCAGCAGCTCGGACCCGGGACTAGCGGTCCACAATGAGCAGTTCTTC
d_call: TRBD2
j_call: TRBJ2-1
clone_size: NA
v_call: TRBV5-1

cdr3_aa: CASSRTGLTDTQYF
cdr3_nt: TGTGCCAGCAGTAGGACAGGGCTTACAGATACGCAGTATTTT
d_call: TRBD1
j_call: TRBJ2-3
clone_size: NA
v_call: TRBV28

cdr3_aa: CASSSGQSVDTQYF
cdr3_nt: TGTGCCAGCAGCTCGGGACAGAGTGTAGATACGCAGTATTTT
d_call: TRBD1
j_call: TRBJ2-3
clone_size: NA
v_call: TRBV7-9

cdr3_aa: CAISESYGTSALSSYNEQFF
cdr3_nt: TGTGCCATCAGTGAGTCGTACGGGACTAGCGCACTGAGCTCCTACAATGAGCAGTTCTTC
d_call: TRBD2
j_call: TRBJ2-1
clone_size: once
v_call: TRBV10-3

cdr3_aa: CASSNGQTYGYTF
cdr3_nt: TGTGCCAGCAGTAACGGACAGACGTATGGCTACACCTTC
d_call: NA
j_call: TRBJ1-2
clone_size: NA
v_call: TRBV6-5

cdr3_aa: CASSSGDTGELFF
cdr3_nt: TGTGCCAGCAGTTCAGGGGACACCGGGGAGCTGTTTTTT
d_call: NA
j_call: TRBJ2-2
clone_size: NA
v_call: TRBV7-6

cdr3_aa: CASSTTGNSPLHF
cdr3_nt: TGTGCCAGCAGTACCACAGGGAACTCACCCCTCCACTTT
d_call: NA
j_call: TRBJ1-6
clone_size: NA
v_call: TRBV6-1

cdr3_aa: CASSVGQTTNEKLFF
cdr3_nt: TGTGCCAGCAGCGTAGGGCAAACAACTAATGAAAAACTGTTTTTT
d_call: NA
j_call: TRBJ1-4
clone_size: NA
v_call: TRBV9

cdr3_aa: CASSHKIRGKYEQYF
cdr3_nt: TGTGCCAGTAGCCATAAGATTAGGGGGAAATACGAGCAGTACTTC
d_call: NA
j_call: TRBJ2-7
clone_size: NA
v_call: TRBV19

cdr3_aa: CASSSGTVSNQPQHF
cdr3_nt: TGTGCCAGCAGCTCCGGGACAGTAAGCAATCAGCCCCAGCATTTT
d_call: TRBD1
j_call: TRBJ1-5
clone_size: few
v_call: TRBV28

cdr3_aa: CASGARTSSRGQYF
cdr3_nt: TGTGCCAGCGGTGCCCGGACTAGCTCTCGGGGCCAGTACTTC
d_call: TRBD2
j_call: TRBJ2-5
clone_size: NA
v_call: TRBV28

cdr3_aa: CASSSTRIVFF
cdr3_nt: TGTGCCAGCAGCTCGACTAGGATAGTGTTCTTC
d_call: NA
j_call: TRBJ2-1
clone_size: NA
v_call: TRBV6-5

cdr3_aa: CAWSRQGNSPLHF
cdr3_nt: TGTGCCTGGAGCCGACAGGGTAATTCACCCCTCCACTTT
d_call: TRBD1
j_call: TRBJ1-6
clone_size: few
v_call: TRBV30

cdr3_aa: CASSFPVGQPNQPQHF
cdr3_nt: TGTGCCAGCAGCTTCCCGGTGGGACAGCCGAATCAGCCCCAGCATTTT
d_call: TRBD1
j_call: TRBJ1-5
clone_size: NA
v_call: TRBV28

cdr3_aa: CASSLAETQYF
cdr3_nt: TGTGCCAGCAGCTTAGCGGAGACCCAGTACTTC
d_call: NA
j_call: TRBJ2-5
clone_size: NA
v_call: TRBV7-3